The 12 T cell receptor beta chains given below trace back to one sample, sequenced in a study of technical replicates of blood from a handful of donors. Sequencing was performed with immunoSEQ multiplex PCR; in TCRdb, only in-frame clones are kept and a portion is missing. The sample has tens of thousands of clones, approximately 94% seen once. The material sequenced was T cells isolated from PBMCs. These receptors all stem from a human donor in good health.

J is TRBJ2-7 and V is TRBV19, with D perhaps matching TRBD2 (5 bases). The CDR3 loop spans 15 amino acids. From germline, CDR1 is LNHDA and CDR2 SQIVND (reference sequence). Trimming shortened V by 1 base and J by 3 bases, and 13 bases separated the two germline ends. The CDR3: CASSIGPSLSYEQYF. The DNA for the CDR3 is TGTGCCAGTAGTATAGGTCCTAGCTTAAGCTACGAGCAGTACTTC. Looking up the rest from reference TRBV19 and TRBJ2-7 gives the full variable domain: DGGITQSPKYLFRKEGQNVTLSCEQNLNHDAMYWYRQDPGQGLRLIYYSQIVNDFQKGDIAEGYSVSREKKESFPLTVTSAQKNPTAFYLCASSIGPSLSYEQYFGPGTRLTVT.

CDR3: CASSIHLSSYEQYF. Here the CDR3 DNA reads TGTGCCAGTAGTATTCACCTTAGCTCCTACGAGCAGTACTTC. This chain links TRBV19 with TRBJ2-7; D remains ambiguous. The CDR3 totals 14 residues. CDR1 is LNHDA and CDR2 is SQIVND in the germline V gene (reference sequence). Trimming removed 3 bases from V and 0 bases from J, with 9 bases in between.

The rearrangement links TRBV19 to TRBJ2-7; a possible D gene is TRBD2 (6 bases). V was shortened by 1 base and J by 5 bases, with 12 bases between the two germline ends. This CDR3 is built from 14 residues. Germline CDR1 and CDR2: LNHDA and SQIVND (reference sequence). The CDR3 reads CASSIGGRIHEQYF. The CDR3 DNA follows: TGTGCCAGTAGTATAGGGGGGAGGATTCACGAGCAGTACTTC.

CDR3 in amino acids: CASSLDYTNTEAFF. For the CDR3, the DNA is TGCGCCAGCAGCTTGGACTATACGAACACTGAAGCTTTCTTT. The V and J genes are TRBV5-1 and TRBJ1-1; D remains unclear. Germline CDR1 and CDR2: SGHRS and YFSETQ. CDR3 size: 14 residues. V was clipped by 0 bases and J by 1 base, with 7 bases between them.

This sequence joins TRBV7-9 and TRBJ1-1; 7 nucleotides align to TRBD1. The CDR3 contains 14 residues. Germline V gives CDR1 SEHNR, CDR2 FQNEAQ (reference sequence). V shed 3 bases, J shed 9 bases, and the junction held 10 bases outside the gene matches. The CDR3 here is CASSFSGQLNKAFF. The DNA for the CDR3 is TGTGCCAGCAGCTTCTCGGGACAGCTGAATAAAGCTTTCTTT.

The chain joins TRBV5-6 to TRBJ2-1; 7 bases fit TRBD2. Germline V gene data show CDR1 as SGHDT and CDR2 as YYEEEE. The CDR3 is made up of 16 amino acids. V gave up 4 bases and J gave up 0 bases; unmatched junction bases: 7. CDR3 sequence reads: CASSPRDYPSYNEQFF. CDR3 nucleotides: TGTGCCAGCAGCCCCCGGGACTACCCCTCCTACAATGAGCAGTTCTTC. The full variable domain, completed using reference TRBV5-6 and TRBJ2-1, is DAGVTQSPTHLIKTRGQQVTLRCSPKSGHDTVSWYQQALGQGPQFIFQYYEEEERQRGNFPDRFSGHQFPNYSSELNVNALLLGDSALYLCASSPRDYPSYNEQFFGPGTRLTVL.

The gene calls are TRBV6-5 and TRBJ1-1; 9 bases are a match to TRBD1. V shed 1 base and J 4 bases; nucleotides not matched to a gene: 7. The CDR3 is 16 residues long. Germline loops: CDR1 MNHEY, CDR2 SVGAGI. The CDR3 protein is CASSYFGTGQGTEAFF. CDR3 in DNA: TGTGCCAGCAGTTACTTTGGGACAGGGCAGGGCACTGAAGCTTTCTTT.

The chain is built from TRBV30 and TRBJ2-7; 9 bases are a match to TRBD2. J lost 2 bases, V lost 3 bases, and 5 bases had no gene match. The length of the CDR3 is 14 residues. Germline lookup yields CDR1 GTSNPN and CDR2 SVGIG (reference sequence). CDR3 nucleotide sequence: TGTGCCTGGAGCTATAGCGGGAGAACCTACGAGCAGTACTTC. Protein product: CAWSYSGRTYEQYF.

The CDR3 reads CASSYGTSVYEQYF. CDR3 in DNA: TGTGCCAGCAGTTACGGGACTAGCGTCTACGAGCAGTACTTC. The chain recombines TRBV6-5 with TRBJ2-7; 10 bases fit TRBD2. Germline V CDR1 and CDR2: MNHEY, SVGAGI. J was trimmed by 3 bases and V by 2 bases; bases with no gene match: 1. This CDR3 contains 14 residues.

The V call is TRBV7-6, the J call TRBJ1-4; tentatively, D is TRBD1 (5 bases). CDR3 length: 16 residues. V lost 5 bases, J lost 6 bases, and 19 bases lay in between. Per germline, CDR1 SGHVS and CDR2 FNYEAQ. This chain's CDR3 is CASSATWWGDHEKLFF. The CDR3 coding sequence is TGTGCCAGCAGCGCGACCTGGTGGGGGGACCATGAAAAACTGTTTTTT.

V and J are TRBV19 and TRBJ1-2, with TRBD1 identical over 7 bases. The ends lost 4 bases at V and 6 bases at J; junction bases unmatched: 5. Germline CDR1 is LNHDA and CDR2 is SQIVND (reference sequence). The CDR3 runs 13 residues. The CDR3 is CASSNRGHNGYTF. The DNA of the CDR3 is TGTGCCAGTAGTAACAGGGGTCACAATGGCTACACCTTC. The whole variable domain, remainder taken from reference TRBV19 and TRBJ1-2, is DGGITQSPKYLFRKEGQNVTLSCEQNLNHDAMYWYRQDPGQGLRLIYYSQIVNDFQKGDIAEGYSVSREKKESFPLTVTSAQKNPTAFYLCASSNRGHNGYTFGSGTRLTVV.

This chain links TRBV11-3 with TRBJ2-5, with 8 positions matching TRBD1. J gave up 5 bases and V 4 bases, and 9 bases lay outside the gene matches. From germline, CDR1 is SGHNT and CDR2 YENEEA. This CDR3 spans 15 amino acids. The CDR3 DNA reads as TGTGCCAGCAGCTCACGGACAGGGTCTTATGAGACCCAGTACTTC. Its translation is CASSSRTGSYETQYF. The complete variable domain, with remaining parts taken from reference TRBV11-3 and TRBJ2-5, reads EAGVVQSPRYKIIEKKQPVAFWCNPISGHNTLYWYLQNLGQGPELLIRYENEEAVDDSQLPKDRFSAERLKGVDSTLKIQPAELGDSAVYLCASSSRTGSYETQYFGPGTRLLVL.